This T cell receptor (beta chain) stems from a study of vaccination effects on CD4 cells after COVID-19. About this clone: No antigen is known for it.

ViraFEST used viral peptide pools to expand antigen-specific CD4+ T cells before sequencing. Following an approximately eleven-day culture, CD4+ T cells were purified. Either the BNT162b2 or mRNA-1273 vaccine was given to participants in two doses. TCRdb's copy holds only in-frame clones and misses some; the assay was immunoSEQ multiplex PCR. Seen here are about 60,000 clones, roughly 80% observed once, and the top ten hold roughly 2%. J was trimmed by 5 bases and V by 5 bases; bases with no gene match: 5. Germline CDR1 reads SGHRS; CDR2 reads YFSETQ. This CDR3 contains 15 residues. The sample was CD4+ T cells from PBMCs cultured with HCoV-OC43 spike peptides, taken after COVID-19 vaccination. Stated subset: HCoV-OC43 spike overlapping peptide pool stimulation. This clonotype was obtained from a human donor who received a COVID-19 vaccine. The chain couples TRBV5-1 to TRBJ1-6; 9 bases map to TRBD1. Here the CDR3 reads CASSRDRVDNSPLHF. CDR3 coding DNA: TGCGCCAGCAGTCGGGACAGGGTGGATAATTCACCCCTCCACTTT. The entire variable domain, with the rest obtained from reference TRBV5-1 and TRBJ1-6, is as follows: KAGVTQTPRYLIKTRGQQVTLSCSPISGHRSVSWYQQTPGQGLQFLFEYFSETQRNKGNFPGRFSGRQFSNSRSEMNVSTLELGDSALYLCASSRDRVDNSPLHFGNGTRLTVT.